Listed below are T cell receptor beta chains from one sample, sequenced in a study of T cell changes during pregnancy in multiple sclerosis. TCRdb's table, derived via immunoSEQ multiplex PCR, lists solely in-frame clones and lacks some. The sample carries approximately 60,000 clones, approximately 89% recorded once. Sequenced material: peripheral blood, taken after pregnancy. The receptors derive from a female donor in good health, enrolled as a control in a pregnancy study. Both conserved end residues are part of each CDR3. Each record gives: clone size, J gene, V gene, D gene, CDR3 DNA, CDR3 protein. A D gene is named only where the DNA matches it firmly. A clone size is listed for some rows: how often the clone was seen (once, few, many), or a class if it is expanded.

- TRBJ1-5 TRBV7-3 TRBD1 TGTGCCAGCAGCCCCCCCCCACGGGACAGGGGATCATGCAATCAGCCCCAGCATTTT CASSPPPRDRGSCNQPQHF
- TRBJ1-5 TRBV30 - TGTGCCTGGAGATCGCGACAGAATAGCAATCAGCCCCAGCATTTT CAWRSRQNSNQPQHF
- TRBJ1-5 TRBV19 TRBD1 TGTGCCAGTAGTCCAGACAGGGTCAATCAGCCCCAGCATTTT CASSPDRVNQPQHF
- TRBJ1-1 TRBV13 TRBD1 TGTGCCAGCAGCCTCACAGGGGGCTCGACTGAAGCTTTCTTT CASSLTGGSTEAFF
- TRBJ2-7 TRBV9 TRBD2 TGTGCCAGCAGCGTAGGGACTAGCTATGCCTACGAGCAGTACTTC CASSVGTSYAYEQYF
- TRBJ2-3 TRBV5-5 - TGTGCCAGCAGCCAAGGCGGGGGCGCAGATACGCAGTATTTT CASSQGGGADTQYF
- TRBJ2-2 TRBV9 - TGTGCCAGCACCGGGGGGGACAGGGTGAACACCGGGGAGCTGTTTTTT CASTGGDRVNTGELFF
- TRBJ1-1 TRBV5-1 - TGCGCCAGCTCCCGGGAGACAGCACACGGTGAAGCTTTCTTT CASSRETAHGEAFF
- TRBJ2-6 TRBV7-3 TRBD1 TGTGCCAGCAGCCAGGGGGCGCTTCTTGGGGCCAACGTCCTGACTTTC CASSQGALLGANVLTF
once TRBJ2-5 TRBV6-6 - TGTGCCAGCATGGACAGCGGAGAGACCCAGTACTTC CASMDSGETQYF
- TRBJ2-1 TRBV9 TRBD1 TGTGCCAGCAGCGTAGTGGGACAGGGGGCAGATGAGCAGTTCTTC CASSVVGQGADEQFF
- TRBJ2-3 TRBV27 TRBD2 TGTGCCAGCAGTTTAACTAGCGGGAGCACAGATACGCAGTATTTT CASSLTSGSTDTQYF
few TRBJ2-1 TRBV5-4 - TGTGCCAGCAGCCCCCCGTCAGCGTACAATGAGCAGTTCTTC CASSPPSAYNEQFF
- TRBJ2-7 TRBV27 TRBD1 TGTGCCAGCAGTTGGGGACAGACCTACGAGCAGTACTTC CASSWGQTYEQYF
- TRBJ2-3 TRBV6-4 TRBD2 TGTGCCAGCAGCCCGACTAGCGGGGGAACAGATACGCAGTATTTT CASSPTSGGTDTQYF
few TRBJ2-3 TRBV4-1 - TGCGCCAGCAGCGGTGGAGATCCTAGCACAGATACGCAGTATTTT CASSGGDPSTDTQYF
- TRBJ2-7 TRBV7-2 TRBD2 TGTGCCAGCAGCTTCCCTAGCGGGGGGGAGTACGAGCAGTACTTC CASSFPSGGEYEQYF
- TRBJ2-2 TRBV15 TRBD1 TGTGCCACCAGCATACCGACAGGGGGGTACACCGGGGAGCTGTTTTTT CATSIPTGGYTGELFF
- TRBJ2-3 TRBV10-3 TRBD2 TGTGCCATCAGTGGACTAGCGGGGGGGACAGATACGCAGTATTTT CAISGLAGGTDTQYF
- TRBJ1-6 TRBV6-1 - TGTGCCAGCAGTGATTACATGCAGGGAAATTCACCCCTCCACTTT CASSDYMQGNSPLHF
- TRBJ2-1 TRBV6-5 - TGTGCCAGCAGGGGGACAAGGACCAATGAGCAGTTCTTC CASRGTRTNEQFF
- TRBJ1-3 TRBV30 - TGTGCCTGGAGTGTGAGCTCTGGAAACACCATATATTTT CAWSVSSGNTIYF
- TRBJ1-1 TRBV7-3 - TGTGCCAGCAGCGTAACCAGGGGAACTGAAGCTTTCTTT CASSVTRGTEAFF
- TRBJ2-5 TRBV5-4 TRBD2 TGTGCCAGCAGACTAGCGGGAGGAAACCAAGAGACCCAGTACTTC CASRLAGGNQETQYF
once TRBJ1-1 TRBV5-1 TRBD1 TGCGCCAGCAGGGTTACACCGACAGGGGGCATTGAGGGAGCTTTCTTT CASRVTPTGGIEGAFF
- TRBJ2-7 TRBV5-1 - TGCGCCAGCAGCTCACGGGACACCTACGAGCAGTACTTC CASSSRDTYEQYF
- TRBJ1-5 TRBV19 - TGTGCCAGTTTGTCTCCAGGGGATAGGTGGAGCAATCAGCCCCAGCATTTT CASLSPGDRWSNQPQHF
- TRBJ1-6 TRBV7-6 - TGTGCCAGCAGCTTAGTGCCCGTCCTCCGGGGTAGGGAATTGAATTCACCCCTCCACTTT CASSLVPVLRGRELNSPLHF
- TRBJ2-6 TRBV15 - TGTGCCACCAGCAGAGAAGGGGCGGGGGCCAACGTCCTGACTTTC CATSREGAGANVLTF
- TRBJ2-1 TRBV20-1 - TGCAGTGCTAGGCGGAATGAGCAGTTCTTC CSARRNEQFF
- TRBJ2-1 TRBV27 TRBD2 TGTGCCAGCAGTTTCTTAGCGGGAGATAGTAATGAGCAGTTCTTC CASSFLAGDSNEQFF
- TRBJ2-7 TRBV7-6 TRBD2 TGTGCCAGCAGCCCAGGACTAGCGGAAAACTACGAGCAGTACTTC CASSPGLAENYEQYF
- TRBJ1-2 TRBV4-3 TRBD1 TGCGCCAGCAGCCGCGGGCAGGGGGATTATGGCTACACCTTC CASSRGQGDYGYTF